This T cell receptor (beta chain) was documented in a study of T cell repertoires in cytomegalovirus infection. Findings of the study overall: Across the ex vivo response, the dominant clonotypes were HLA-C-restricted CMV-specific TCR beta clonotypes.

This clonotype came up once. Its antigen is currently unknown. This CDR3 is 10 amino acids long. In germline, CDR1 is SNHLY, CDR2 FYNNEI. V was pared by 6 bases and J by 7 bases, with 6 bases between. A single record per CDR3 protein comes from TCRdb applying MiXCR to the reads. The table shows 450,000 to 650,000 distinct CDR3 sequences, with 40% occurring only once. The sequence came from a human donor in good health (CMV status not recorded). Some clones in this sample may be carry-over from other donors' samples. The chain links TRBV2 to TRBJ1-2, with D perhaps matching TRBD1 (5 bases). Here the sequenced sample was cultured PBMCs, taken from culture after CMV antigen stimulation. DNA for the CDR3: TGTGCCAGCAGGGACACTGGCTACACCTTC. It translates to CASRDTGYTF.